The rows below give T cell receptor beta chains drawn from one sample of a study of response to subunit inactivated influenza vaccine. Each CDR3 protein is one row after TCRdb ran MiXCR on the RT-PCR reads. The data contain some 520,000 distinct CDR3 sequences, about 15% of them singletons. The starting material was CD4+ T cells sorted from PBMCs, obtained around 25 months after vaccination. The receptors here all came from a man aged 50 to 69 who received an inactivated influenza vaccine. Each CDR3 is given with its conserved first and last residue. The D gene is left open where the match is weak. Size is stated for part of the rows, as once, few or many counts, or as a class when the clone is expanded.

V gene	D gene	J gene	clone size	CDR3 protein	CDR3 DNA
TRBV7-9	-	TRBJ2-1	few	CASSTNQGNNEQFF	TGTGCCAGCAGCACTAACCAGGGTAACAATGAGCAGTTCTTC
TRBV6-5	-	TRBJ1-1	few	CASSYFDGRTEAFF	TGTGCCAGCAGTTACTTTGACGGTCGCACTGAAGCTTTCTTT
TRBV6-1	-	TRBJ1-6	few	CASSRSSSYNSPLHF	TGTGCCAGCAGCCGCTCTAGCTCCTATAATTCACCCCTCCACTTT
TRBV4-2	-	TRBJ2-5	-	CASSQEPSGETQYF	TGTGCCAGCAGCCAAGAACCCAGTGGAGAGACCCAGTACTTC
TRBV4-1	TRBD1	TRBJ2-7	-	CASSQEPGQTLSEQYF	TGCGCCAGCAGCCAAGAACCGGGACAGACCCTCAGCGAGCAGTACTTC
TRBV12-3/TRBV12-4	TRBD1	TRBJ2-2	few	CASLGGPNTGELFF	TGTGCCAGCTTAGGGGGCCCTAACACCGGGGAGCTGTTTTTT
TRBV21-1	-	TRBJ1-5	-	CASSNWGSGNSNQPQHF	-
TRBV20-1	-	TRBJ2-7	-	CSASTRGGHEQYF	TGCAGTGCTAGTACCAGGGGGGGACACGAGCAGTACTTC
TRBV21-1	-	TRBJ2-3	-	CASSPPGRTSGSPTDTQYF	TGTGCCAGCAGCCCGCCCGGAAGGACTAGCGGGTCGCCCACAGATACGCAGTATTTT
TRBV9	TRBD2	TRBJ2-7	-	CASSVGISGSNSYEQYF	TGTGCCAGCAGCGTAGGTATTAGCGGGTCTAACTCCTACGAGCAGTACTTC
TRBV18	-	TRBJ2-5	-	CASSPRNSQETQYF	TGTGCCAGCTCACCACGGAACAGCCAAGAGACCCAGTACTTC
TRBV6-5	TRBD1	TRBJ1-2	-	CASSSGTGDSYGYTF	TGTGCCAGCAGTTCCGGGACAGGGGATTCTTATGGCTACACCTTC
TRBV7-2	TRBD1	TRBJ2-7	-	CASSRDSYYEQYF	TGTGCCAGCAGCCGGGACAGCTACTACGAGCAGTACTTC
TRBV7-6	-	TRBJ2-3	few	CASSLGRGGSDTQYF	TGTGCCAGCAGCTTAGGACGGGGAGGCTCAGATACGCAGTATTTT
TRBV6-1	-	TRBJ1-2	-	CASSGTRQDYGYTF	TGTGCCAGCAGTGGGACTAGACAGGACTATGGCTACACCTTC
TRBV3-1	-	TRBJ2-7	-	CASSLAMGDYEQYF	TGTGCCAGCAGCCTAGCGATGGGAGACTACGAGCAGTACTTC
TRBV5-1	-	TRBJ2-1	few	CASSPGTSRPYNEQFF	TGCGCCAGCAGCCCCGGGACTTCTCGACCATACAATGAGCAGTTCTTC
TRBV4-2	-	TRBJ2-1	few	CASSQDLTGIDEQFF	TGTGCCAGCAGCCAAGATCTGACCGGTATCGATGAGCAGTTCTTC
TRBV3-1	TRBD2	TRBJ2-1	-	CASSQGFSGGGNEQFF	TGTGCCAGCAGCCAAGGATTTAGCGGGGGGGGAAATGAGCAGTTCTTC
TRBV28	-	TRBJ1-3	-	CASSPLGTEGNTIYF	TGTGCCAGCAGTCCCCTGGGGACGGAGGGAAACACCATATATTTT
TRBV18	-	TRBJ2-5	-	CASSPSLQETQYF	TGTGCCAGCTCACCCAGCCTACAAGAGACCCAGTACTTC
TRBV20-1	TRBD1	TRBJ1-4	-	CSAIDRAVNEKLFF	TGCAGTGCTATCGACAGGGCGGTTAACGAAAAACTGTTTTTT
TRBV12-3/TRBV12-4	TRBD1	TRBJ1-4	-	CASNPGTDREKLFF	TGTGCCAGCAACCCCGGGACAGACCGTGAAAAACTGTTTTTT
TRBV7-2	-	TRBJ1-4	many	CASSLGGGVGEKLFF	TGTGCCAGCAGCTTAGGCGGGGGCGTGGGTGAAAAACTGTTTTTT
TRBV30	-	TRBJ1-1	once	CAWMTFSYTEAFF	TGTGCCTGGATGACATTCTCCTACACTGAAGCTTTCTTT
TRBV20-1	-	TRBJ1-4	few	CSARDRYGGKLFF	TGCAGTGCTAGAGATAGGTACGGAGGCAAACTGTTTTTT
TRBV20-1	-	TRBJ2-7	few	CSARVFFEQYF	TGCAGTGCTAGAGTCTTCTTCGAGCAGTACTTC
TRBV23-1	TRBD1	TRBJ2-2	-	CASTAGRGQGNTGELFF	TGCGCCAGCACCGCAGGGAGGGGACAGGGCAACACCGGGGAGCTGTTTTTT
TRBV10-1	TRBD2	TRBJ2-1	many	CASRPSSGCYNEQFF	TGCGCCAGCAGACCCTCTAGCGGGTGCTACAATGAGCAGTTCTTC
TRBV7-2	TRBD1	TRBJ1-5	-	CASSLGGTGGREPQHF	TGTGCCAGCAGCCTAGGGGGGACAGGGGGCCGGGAGCCCCAGCATTTT
TRBV5-1	TRBD1	TRBJ2-3	-	CASSGGTATDTQYF	TGCGCCAGCAGCGGTGGGACAGCCACAGATACGCAGTATTTT
TRBV5-1	TRBD2	TRBJ2-3	-	CASSQLGLAGAFTDTQYF	TGCGCCAGCAGCCAACTGGGACTAGCGGGGGCATTCACAGATACGCAGTATTTT
TRBV29-1	-	TRBJ2-1	-	CSVGLGGNYNEQFF	TGCAGCGTTGGGTTGGGCGGGAACTACAATGAGCAGTTCTTC
TRBV20-1	TRBD1	TRBJ2-3	-	CSATDRAINTDTQYF	TGCAGTGCTACGGACAGGGCTATCAACACAGATACGCAGTATTTT
TRBV29-1	-	TRBJ2-1	-	CSIERIRNEQFF	TGCAGCATCGAACGGATTCGGAATGAGCAGTTCTTC
TRBV20-1	-	TRBJ2-3	few	CSASNEKGRDTQYF	TGCAGTGCTAGTAACGAGAAGGGGCGAGATACGCAGTATTTT
TRBV18	-	TRBJ2-5	-	CASSPGSMAQETQYF	TGTGCCAGCTCACCCGGAAGCATGGCCCAAGAGACCCAGTACTTC
TRBV5-1	-	TRBJ2-3	many	CASSLAGVADTQYF	TGCGCCAGCAGCTTGGCCGGGGTAGCAGATACGCAGTATTTT
TRBV24-1	-	TRBJ2-3	few	CATKRGAGKDTQYF	TGTGCCACCAAACGAGGGGCAGGGAAAGATACGCAGTATTTT
TRBV20-1	TRBD2	TRBJ2-1	few	CSGMSGSSYNEQFF	TGCAGTGGGATGAGCGGGAGTTCCTACAATGAGCAGTTCTTC
TRBV7-2	TRBD1	TRBJ2-5	few	CASSGTGLETQYF	TGTGCCAGCAGCGGGACAGGGCTGGAGACCCAGTACTTC